Listed below are T cell receptor beta chains from one sample, sequenced in a study of OX40 agonist ivuxolimab in advanced cancers. The repertoire was sequenced with immunoSEQ multiplex PCR; TCRdb's copy has only in-frame clones and lacks some. The sample has approximately 66,000 clones, about four fifths seen once. The sample was CD4+ or CD8+ T cells sorted from blood, taken in a trial of the OX40 agonist ivuxolimab. Receptors originate from an adult with an advanced solid tumor such as melanoma, head and neck, liver or kidney cancer. The CDR3 runs from the conserved cysteine through the conserved F or W. Each record gives: clone size, V gene, D gene, J gene, CDR3 protein, CDR3 DNA. The D gene is left open where the match is weak. Some rows mark clone size as missing; the rest say once, few, many or name a class of expanded clone.

few,TRBV2,.,TRBJ1-6,CASSLQGLGDSPLHF,TGTGCCAGCAGCTTACAGGGCCTTGGGGATTCACCCCTCCACTTT
.,TRBV27,TRBD1,TRBJ2-2,CASSLDRFTGELFF,TGTGCCAGCAGTTTGGACAGGTTTACCGGGGAGCTGTTTTTT
.,TRBV19,TRBD2,TRBJ2-1,CASRSSGAYNEQFF,TGTGCCAGTAGGTCTAGCGGGGCATACAATGAGCAGTTCTTC
.,TRBV4-1,TRBD1,TRBJ1-4,CASSQEAQGGKEKLFF,TGCGCCAGCAGCCAGGAGGCCCAGGGGGGAAAGGAAAAACTGTTTTTT
.,TRBV28,.,TRBJ1-4,CASSQRWGTNEKLFF,TGTGCCAGCAGTCAGAGGTGGGGAACTAATGAAAAACTGTTTTTT
.,TRBV7-2,.,TRBJ2-6,CASSLVGVGANVLTF,TGTGCCAGCAGCTTAGTAGGGGTCGGGGCCAACGTCCTGACTTTC
.,TRBV6-1,.,TRBJ1-5,CASSRSGDLDQPQHF,TGTGCCAGCAGTCGATCTGGGGATCTTGATCAGCCCCAGCATTTT
few,TRBV18,.,TRBJ1-1,CASSPGQGPNTEAFF,TGTGCCAGCTCACCCGGTCAGGGCCCTAACACTGAAGCTTTCTTT
.,TRBV28,TRBD2,TRBJ2-3,CASSSFNGLAGSTDTQYF,TGTGCCAGCAGTTCCTTCAACGGGCTAGCGGGGAGCACAGATACGCAGTATTTT
once,TRBV6-1,.,TRBJ2-2,CASSEAWGVYTGELFF,TGTGCCAGCAGTGAAGCCTGGGGAGTTTACACCGGGGAGCTGTTTTTT
.,TRBV5-1,.,TRBJ2-1,CASSLLPTFNEQFF,TGCGCCAGCAGCCTGCTCCCGACTTTCAATGAGCAGTTCTTC
.,TRBV28,.,TRBJ2-5,CASSSTAVRTQYF,TGTGCCAGCAGTTCGACAGCGGTTCGGACCCAGTACTTC
.,TRBV12-5,.,TRBJ2-5,CASGLTGGAQETQYF,TGTGCTAGTGGTTTAACAGGAGGAGCACAAGAGACCCAGTACTTC
.,TRBV5-8,.,TRBJ2-1,CASSPHTGGSYNEQFF,TGTGCCAGCAGCCCACACACAGGCGGCTCCTACAATGAGCAGTTCTTC
once,TRBV28,.,TRBJ1-3,CASALGGTAGNTIYF,TGTGCCAGTGCGCTAGGAGGGACCGCTGGAAACACCATATATTTT
.,TRBV9,.,TRBJ1-6,CASSSTDNSPLHF,TGTGCCAGCAGCAGTACCGATAATTCACCCCTCCACTTT
few,TRBV11-2,.,TRBJ2-1,CASSQSIPRNEQFF,TGTGCCAGCAGCCAATCCATCCCCCGGAATGAGCAGTTCTTC
.,TRBV30,.,TRBJ2-6,CAWRTAGANVLTF,TGTGCCTGGAGGACGGCTGGGGCCAACGTCCTGACTTTC
.,TRBV6-1,.,TRBJ2-7,CASSVTAGQAYEQYF,TGTGCCAGCAGTGTGACAGCAGGTCAAGCTTACGAGCAGTACTTC
.,TRBV5-1,.,TRBJ2-3,CASSATGFRTDTQYF,TGCGCCAGCAGCGCAACCGGGTTCCGCACAGATACGCAGTATTTT
.,TRBV19,.,TRBJ1-2,CASSINGAQDGYTF,TGTGCCAGTAGTATAAATGGGGCGCAGGATGGCTACACCTTC
.,TRBV19,TRBD1,TRBJ2-2,CASSLISGQANTGELFF,TGTGCCAGTAGTCTGATTTCGGGACAGGCGAACACCGGGGAGCTGTTTTTT
.,TRBV30,.,TRBJ1-4,CACDRFGEKLFF,TGTGCCTGTGACAGGTTTGGTGAAAAACTGTTTTTT
few,TRBV7-9,.,TRBJ1-2,CASSLSSGALTF,TGTGCCAGCAGCTTAAGTTCGGGGGCGCTCACCTTC
.,TRBV28,.,TRBJ1-6,CASSSDAPTYNSPLHF,TGTGCCAGCAGTTCGGACGCCCCCACCTATAATTCACCCCTCCACTTT
.,TRBV6-5,.,TRBJ2-7,CASSYAQQSPYEQYF,TGTGCCAGCAGTTATGCTCAGCAAAGCCCCTACGAGCAGTACTTC
.,TRBV4-1,TRBD1,TRBJ1-4,CASSQAGTGEKLFF,TGCGCCAGCAGCCAAGCCGGGACAGGGGAAAAACTGTTTTTT
.,TRBV7-3,.,TRBJ2-3,CASSPQPQGTQYF,TGTGCCAGCAGCCCACAACCACAGGGTACGCAGTATTTT
.,TRBV6-5,TRBD2,TRBJ2-5,CASSWGGGDSQYF,TGTGCCAGCAGTTGGGGGGGAGGGGATTCCCAGTACTTC
.,TRBV6-6,.,TRBJ1-2,CASSGTGEKSGYTF,TGTGCCAGCAGTGGAACCGGGGAGAAGAGTGGCTACACCTTC
few,TRBV7-6,TRBD1,TRBJ2-4,CASSYWPPGQGGAHIQYF,TGTGCCAGCAGCTATTGGCCCCCGGGACAGGGGGGGGCGCACATTCAGTACTTC